This T cell receptor beta chain derives from a study of T-cell reconstitution after alpha-beta-depleted transplantation in children. Preparation of the TCRbeta library involved a method that used unique molecular identifiers. TCRdb passed the PCR reads through MiXCR, listing each CDR3 protein once. The sample contains a few hundred thousand distinct CDR3 sequences, less than 9.5% of which appear only once. Per the germline V gene, CDR1 is MGHRA and CDR2 is YSYEKL. With 8 bases removed from V and 0 bases from J, the gap between germline ends came to 7 bases. The CDR3 is 12 amino acids. With respect to this clonotype: Its antigen is unknown.

Study-level points and caveats: By one year post-transplant, T-cell counts and diversity largely arose from T cells that were newly produced.

The sample consisted of peripheral blood, taken 360 days after TCRalphabeta/CD19-depleted stem cell transplant. V is TRBV4-1 and J is TRBJ1-2; D is unclear. This clonotype was obtained from a female patient aged 2-15 years who had a stem cell transplant for Fanconi anemia, so the T cells may come from the graft donor. Here the CDR3 DNA reads TGCGCCAGCGGCTCATCTAACTATGGCTACACCTTC. It codes for CASGSSNYGYTF.